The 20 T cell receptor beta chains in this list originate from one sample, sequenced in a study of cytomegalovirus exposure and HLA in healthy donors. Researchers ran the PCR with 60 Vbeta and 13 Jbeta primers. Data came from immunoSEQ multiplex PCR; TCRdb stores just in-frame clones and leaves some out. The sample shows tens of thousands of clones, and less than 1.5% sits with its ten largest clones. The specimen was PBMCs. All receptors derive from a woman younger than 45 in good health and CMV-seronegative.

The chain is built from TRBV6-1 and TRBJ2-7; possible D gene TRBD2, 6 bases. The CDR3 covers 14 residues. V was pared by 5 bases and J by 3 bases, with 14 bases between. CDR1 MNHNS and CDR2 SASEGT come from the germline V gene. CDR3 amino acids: CASSQGLDFYEQYF. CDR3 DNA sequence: TGTGCCAGCAGTCAGGGACTGGATTTCTACGAGCAGTACTTC.

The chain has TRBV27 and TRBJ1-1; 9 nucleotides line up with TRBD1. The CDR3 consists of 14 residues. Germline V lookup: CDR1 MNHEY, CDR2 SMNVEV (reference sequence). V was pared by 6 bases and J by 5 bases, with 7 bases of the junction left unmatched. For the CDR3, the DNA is TGTGCCAGCAGGCACAGGGGGCCGGGAACTGAAGCTTTCTTT. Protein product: CASRHRGPGTEAFF.

The CDR3 loop is CASSLEQENYGYTF. The CDR3 DNA reads TGTGCCAGCAGCCTTGAACAGGAAAACTATGGCTACACCTTC. The chain employs TRBV7-8 and TRBJ1-2, with D possibly being TRBD1 (5 bases). V gave up 5 bases and J gave up 2 bases, with 12 bases separating them. CDR3 length: 14 residues. Germline lookup yields CDR1 SGHVS and CDR2 FQNEAQ.

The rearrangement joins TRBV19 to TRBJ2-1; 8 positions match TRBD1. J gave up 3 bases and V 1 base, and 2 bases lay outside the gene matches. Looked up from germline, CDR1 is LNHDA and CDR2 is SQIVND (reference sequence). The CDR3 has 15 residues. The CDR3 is CASSIGGTGYNEQFF. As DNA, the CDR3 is TGTGCCAGTAGTATAGGAGGGACAGGCTACAATGAGCAGTTCTTC.

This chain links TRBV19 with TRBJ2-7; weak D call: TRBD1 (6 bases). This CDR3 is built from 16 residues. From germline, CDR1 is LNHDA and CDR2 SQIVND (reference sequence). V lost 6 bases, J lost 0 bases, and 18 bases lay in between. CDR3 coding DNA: TGTGCCAGTAGCCACTTCCCTGGACAGAACTCCTACGAGCAGTACTTC. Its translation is CASSHFPGQNSYEQYF.

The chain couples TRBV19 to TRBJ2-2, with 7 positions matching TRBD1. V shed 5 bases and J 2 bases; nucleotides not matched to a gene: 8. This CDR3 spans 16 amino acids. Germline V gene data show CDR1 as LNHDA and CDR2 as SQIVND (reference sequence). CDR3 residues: CASSRDRALNTGELFF. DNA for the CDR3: TGTGCCAGTAGTCGCGACAGGGCCTTAAACACCGGGGAGCTGTTTTTT. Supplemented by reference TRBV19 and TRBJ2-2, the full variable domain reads DGGITQSPKYLFRKEGQNVTLSCEQNLNHDAMYWYRQDPGQGLRLIYYSQIVNDFQKGDIAEGYSVSREKKESFPLTVTSAQKNPTAFYLCASSRDRALNTGELFFGEGSRLTVL.

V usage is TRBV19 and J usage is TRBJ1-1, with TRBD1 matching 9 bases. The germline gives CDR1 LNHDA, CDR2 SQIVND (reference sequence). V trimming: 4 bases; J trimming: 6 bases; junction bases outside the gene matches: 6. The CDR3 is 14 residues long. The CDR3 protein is CASSTRTGASEAFF. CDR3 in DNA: TGTGCCAGTAGTACTCGGACAGGGGCGTCTGAAGCTTTCTTT.

This CDR3 reads CASSSGTSQYEQYF. CDR3 in DNA: TGCGCCAGCAGCTCCGGGACTAGCCAGTACGAGCAGTACTTC. The chain has TRBV5-1 and TRBJ2-7; 9 bases are shared with TRBD2. Losses at the gene ends were 3 bases for V and 4 bases for J; bases not matched to a gene: 5. Germline CDR1 is SGHRS and CDR2 is YFSETQ. This CDR3 is built from 14 residues.

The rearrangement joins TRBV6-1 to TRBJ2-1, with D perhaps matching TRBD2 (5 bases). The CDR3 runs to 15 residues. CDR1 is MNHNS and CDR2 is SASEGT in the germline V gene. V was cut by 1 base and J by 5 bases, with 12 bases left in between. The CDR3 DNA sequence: TGTGCCAGCAGTGAAGATAGGAACGGGGACAATGAGCAGTTCTTC. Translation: CASSEDRNGDNEQFF.

For the CDR3, the DNA is TGTGCCAGCAGTTATCGGGACAGGGGGCGGCGGAGCGAGCAGTACTTC. It encodes CASSYRDRGRRSEQYF. The chain joins TRBV6-5 to TRBJ2-5, with TRBD1 matching 12 bases. The better agreement between TRBJ2-7 and the DNA end casts doubt on the J call. Germline lookup yields CDR1 MNHEY and CDR2 SVGAGI. This CDR3 spans 16 amino acids.

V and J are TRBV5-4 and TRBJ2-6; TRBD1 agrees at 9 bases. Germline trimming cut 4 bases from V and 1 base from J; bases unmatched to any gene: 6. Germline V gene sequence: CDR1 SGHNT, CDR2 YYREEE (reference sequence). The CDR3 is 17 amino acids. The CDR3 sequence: CASSQGQGRSGANVLTF. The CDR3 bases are TGTGCCAGCAGCCAAGGACAGGGGAGATCTGGGGCCAACGTCCTGACTTTC.

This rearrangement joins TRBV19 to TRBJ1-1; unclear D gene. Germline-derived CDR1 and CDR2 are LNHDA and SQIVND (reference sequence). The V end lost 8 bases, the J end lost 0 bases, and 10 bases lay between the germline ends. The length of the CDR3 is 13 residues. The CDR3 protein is CASRSGMNTEAFF. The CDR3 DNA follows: TGTGCCAGTCGGTCGGGGATGAACACTGAAGCTTTCTTT.

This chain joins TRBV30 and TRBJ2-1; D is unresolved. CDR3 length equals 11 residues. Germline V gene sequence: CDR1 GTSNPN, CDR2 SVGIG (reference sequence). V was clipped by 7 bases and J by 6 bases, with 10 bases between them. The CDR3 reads CALGDFNEQFF. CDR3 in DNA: TGTGCCTTAGGAGATTTCAATGAGCAGTTCTTC. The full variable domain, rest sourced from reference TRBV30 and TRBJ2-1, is SQTIHQWPATLVQPVGSPLSLECTVEGTSNPNLYWYRQAAGRGLQLLFYSVGIGQISSEVPQNLSASRPQDRQFILSSKKLLLSDSGFYLCALGDFNEQFFGPGTRLTVL.

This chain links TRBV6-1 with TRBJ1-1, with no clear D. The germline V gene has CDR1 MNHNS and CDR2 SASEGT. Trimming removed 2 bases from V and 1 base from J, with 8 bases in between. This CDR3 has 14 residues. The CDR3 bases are TGTGCCAGCAGTGAATGGGCTACGAACACTGAAGCTTTCTTT. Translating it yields CASSEWATNTEAFF.

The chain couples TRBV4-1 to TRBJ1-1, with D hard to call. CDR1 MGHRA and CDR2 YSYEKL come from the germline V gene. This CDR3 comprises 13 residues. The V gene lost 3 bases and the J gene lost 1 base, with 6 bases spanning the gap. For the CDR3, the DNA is TGCGCCAGCAGCCAGCCAGGGAACACTGAAGCTTTCTTT. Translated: CASSQPGNTEAFF.

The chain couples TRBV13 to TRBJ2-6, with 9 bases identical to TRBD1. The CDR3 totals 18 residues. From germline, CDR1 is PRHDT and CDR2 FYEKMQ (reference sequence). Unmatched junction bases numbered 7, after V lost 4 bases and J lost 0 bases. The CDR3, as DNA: TGTGCCAGCAGCTCGGGGACAGGGCCATACTCTGGGGCCAACGTCCTGACTTTC. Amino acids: CASSSGTGPYSGANVLTF.

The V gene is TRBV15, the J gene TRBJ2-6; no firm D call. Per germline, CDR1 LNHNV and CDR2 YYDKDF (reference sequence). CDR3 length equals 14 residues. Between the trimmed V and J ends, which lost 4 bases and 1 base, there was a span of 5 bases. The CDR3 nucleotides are TGTGCCACCAGCACGTTATCTGGGGCCAACGTCCTGACTTTC. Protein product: CATSTLSGANVLTF. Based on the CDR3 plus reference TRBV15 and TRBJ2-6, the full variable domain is DAMVIQNPRYQVTQFGKPVTLSCSQTLNHNVMYWYQQKSSQAPKLLFHYYDKDFNNEADTPDNFQSRRPNTSFCFLDIRSPGLGDTAMYLCATSTLSGANVLTFGAGSRLTVL.

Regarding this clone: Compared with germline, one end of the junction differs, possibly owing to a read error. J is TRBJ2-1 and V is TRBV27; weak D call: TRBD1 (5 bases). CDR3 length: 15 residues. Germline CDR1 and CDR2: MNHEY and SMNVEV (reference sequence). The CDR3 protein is CASRPQGYSDNEQFF. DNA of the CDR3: TGTGCCAGCAGACCTCAGGGATACTCCGACAATGAGCAGTTCTTC.

CDR3 DNA: TGCGCCAGCAGCTTTAGGGGGACAGGCACAGATACGCAGTATTTT. This encodes CASSFRGTGTDTQYF. V and J are TRBV5-1 and TRBJ2-3; 7 bases line up with TRBD1. V was clipped by 2 bases and J by 1 base; unmatched bases: 4. Germline V lookup: CDR1 SGHRS, CDR2 YFSETQ. The length of the CDR3 is 15 residues.

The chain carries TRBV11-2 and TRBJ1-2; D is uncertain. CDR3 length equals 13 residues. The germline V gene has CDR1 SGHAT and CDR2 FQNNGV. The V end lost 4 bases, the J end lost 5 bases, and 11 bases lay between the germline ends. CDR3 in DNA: TGTGCCAGCAGCTCCGAGATTGATTATGGCTACACCTTC. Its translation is CASSSEIDYGYTF.